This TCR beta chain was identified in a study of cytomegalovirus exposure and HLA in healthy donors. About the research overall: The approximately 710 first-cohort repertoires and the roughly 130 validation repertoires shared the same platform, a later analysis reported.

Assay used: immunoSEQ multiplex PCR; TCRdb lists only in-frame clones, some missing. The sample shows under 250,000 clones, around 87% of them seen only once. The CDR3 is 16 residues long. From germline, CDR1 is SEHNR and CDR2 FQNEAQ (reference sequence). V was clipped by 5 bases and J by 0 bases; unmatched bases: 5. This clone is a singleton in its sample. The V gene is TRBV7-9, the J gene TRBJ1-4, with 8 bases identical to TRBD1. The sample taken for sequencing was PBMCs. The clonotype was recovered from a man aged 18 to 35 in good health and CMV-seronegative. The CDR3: CASSTTGGATNEKLFF. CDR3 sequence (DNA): TGTGCCAGCAGCACAACAGGGGGAGCAACTAATGAAAAACTGTTTTTT.